The 5 T cell receptor beta chains in this list originate from one sample, sequenced in a study of OX40 agonist ivuxolimab in advanced cancers. Libraries were made using the immunoSEQ multiplex PCR assay. TCRdb obtained this table from immuneACCESS and retained in-frame rearrangements with V and J assigned. These tables miss some clones; where compared with another copy, unresolved V genes account for less than half of the shortfall, and the remainder is unexplained. Present in this sample are roughly 7,700 clones, more than 65% of which were seen just once. Clones ranked in the top ten supply approximately 35% of the sample. The starting material was CD4+ or CD8+ T cells sorted from blood, obtained in a trial of the OX40 agonist ivuxolimab. These receptors originate from an adult with an advanced solid tumor such as melanoma, head and neck, liver or kidney cancer.

This chain links TRBV28 with TRBJ2-1; D gene unclear. The CDR3 is 11 amino acids. Germline V lookup: CDR1 MDHEN, CDR2 SYDVKM. V lost 2 bases and J 11 bases, leaving 7 bases between the germline ends. CDR3 coding DNA: TGTGCCAGCAGTTTACTAGACCAGCAGTTCTTC. Its translation is CASSLLDQQFF.

Only a few counts were recorded for this clone. V is TRBV7-9 and J is TRBJ2-3; a possible D gene is TRBD2 (5 bases). Germline V gene lookup returns CDR1 SEHNR and CDR2 FQNEAQ (reference sequence). The CDR3 is made up of 14 amino acids. Between the trimmed V and J ends, which lost 5 bases and 1 base, there was a span of 10 bases. The CDR3 sequence: CASSKDGGTDTQYF. In DNA form, the CDR3 reads TGTGCCAGCAGCAAAGACGGGGGCACAGATACGCAGTATTTT.

V usage is TRBV7-9 and J usage is TRBJ2-3, with D hard to call. The CDR3 covers 14 residues. V was pared by 1 base and J by 3 bases, with 8 bases between. Germline-derived CDR1 and CDR2 are SEHNR and FQNEAQ (reference sequence). CDR3 coding DNA: TGTGCCAGCAGCTTAGAGTCCCCTACAGATACGCAGTATTTT. Encoded protein: CASSLESPTDTQYF.

A note on this clone: Likely a read error: the CDR3 ends without its conserved phenylalanine or tryptophan. The chain combines TRBV14 with TRBJ1-2, with D possibly matching TRBD1 (6 bases). CDR1 and CDR2 (germline): SGHDN, FVKESK. Trimming took off 1 base at V and 1 base at J, with 19 bases between the two ends. The CDR3 is 18 amino acids. The DNA of the CDR3 is TGTGCCAGCAGCCAAGCGTACGCCCCGGGACACGGTAACTATGGCTACACCCTC. Translating gives CASSQAYAPGHGNYGYTL.

Within the sample, this clone is large. The rearrangement uses TRBV5-1 and TRBJ1-1; no clear D. Germline V CDR1 and CDR2: SGHRS, YFSETQ. Trimming pared 5 bases from V and 5 bases from J, leaving 10 bases between. The CDR3 loop spans 12 amino acids. The CDR3, as DNA: TGCGCCAGCAGTGGAAGCGGGACTGAAGCTTTCTTT. Protein: CASSGSGTEAFF.